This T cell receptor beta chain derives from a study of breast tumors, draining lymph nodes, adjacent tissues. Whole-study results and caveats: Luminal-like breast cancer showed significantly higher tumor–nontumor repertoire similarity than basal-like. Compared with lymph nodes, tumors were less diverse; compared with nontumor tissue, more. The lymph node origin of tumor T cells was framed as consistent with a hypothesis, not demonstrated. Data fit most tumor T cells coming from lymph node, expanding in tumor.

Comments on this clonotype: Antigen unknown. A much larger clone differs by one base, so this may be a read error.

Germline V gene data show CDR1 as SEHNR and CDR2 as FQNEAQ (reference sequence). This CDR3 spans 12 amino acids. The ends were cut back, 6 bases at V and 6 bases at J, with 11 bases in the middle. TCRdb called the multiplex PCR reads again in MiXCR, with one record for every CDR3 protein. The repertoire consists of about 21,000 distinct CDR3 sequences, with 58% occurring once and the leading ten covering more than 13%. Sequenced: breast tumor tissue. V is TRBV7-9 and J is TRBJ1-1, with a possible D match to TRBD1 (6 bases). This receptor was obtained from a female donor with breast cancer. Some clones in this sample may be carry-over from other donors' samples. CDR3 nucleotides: TGTGCCAGCAGACCTGGACAGCCTGAAGCTTTCTTT. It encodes CASRPGQPEAFF. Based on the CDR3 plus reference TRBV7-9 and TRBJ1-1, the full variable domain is DTGVSQNPRHKITKRGQNVTFRCDPISEHNRLYWYRQTLGQGPEFLTYFQNEAQLEKSRLLSDRFSAERPKGSFSTLEIQRTEQGDSAMYLCASRPGQPEAFFGQGTRLTVV.